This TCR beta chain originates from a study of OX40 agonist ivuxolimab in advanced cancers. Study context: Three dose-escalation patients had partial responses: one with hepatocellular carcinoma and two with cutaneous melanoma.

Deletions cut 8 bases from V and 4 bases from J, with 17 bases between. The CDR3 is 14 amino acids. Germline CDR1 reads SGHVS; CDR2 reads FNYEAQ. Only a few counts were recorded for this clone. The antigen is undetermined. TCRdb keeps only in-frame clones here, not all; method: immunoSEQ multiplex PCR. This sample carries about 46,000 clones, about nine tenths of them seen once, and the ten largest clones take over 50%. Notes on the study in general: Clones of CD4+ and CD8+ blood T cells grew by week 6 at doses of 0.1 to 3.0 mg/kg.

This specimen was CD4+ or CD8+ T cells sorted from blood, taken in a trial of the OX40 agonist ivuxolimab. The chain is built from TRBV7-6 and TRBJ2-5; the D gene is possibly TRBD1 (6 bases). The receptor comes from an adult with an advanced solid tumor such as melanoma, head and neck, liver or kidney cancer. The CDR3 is CASGGARGGETQYF. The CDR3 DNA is TGTGCCAGCGGAGGAGCCAGGGGCGGAGAGACCCAGTACTTC.